Listed below are T cell receptor beta chains from one sample, sequenced in a study of blood T cells in healthy people across ages. TCRdb redid the calling of the 5' RACE reads with MiXCR, one entry per CDR3 protein. The table has over 700,000 distinct CDR3 sequences, around 25% seen once. The same sample was also studied in work on T cells of mothers and their children.

Sequencing was performed on blood. The receptor set was obtained from a boy aged 10-17 years in good health. CDR3s include the opening cysteine and the closing phenylalanine or tryptophan. The order of the fields is J gene, V gene, D gene, clone size, CDR3 DNA, CDR3 protein. The D gene is left open where the match is weak. Rows may omit the clone size; those that give it use once, few, many or a size class.

TRBJ1-6	TRBV27	-	few	TGTGCCAGCAGTGACGGCGCCTATAATTCACCCCTCCACTTT	CASSDGAYNSPLHF
TRBJ2-1	TRBV29-1	-	few	TGCAGCGTTGAAGAATCAGAAGCGGAAAATCGCTACAATGAGCAGTTCTTC	CSVEESEAENRYNEQFF
TRBJ2-7	TRBV12-3/TRBV12-4	TRBD2	-	TGTGCCAGCAGTCCTTCCGGTCTAGCGGCCGAGCAGTACTTC	CASSPSGLAAEQYF
TRBJ2-5	TRBV2	-	few	TGTGCCAGCTTGGGTACAGGGTCAGAGACCCAGTACTTC	CASLGTGSETQYF
TRBJ2-3	TRBV20-1	TRBD2	-	TGCAGTGCTACTCTAGCGGGGGGTGGGGATACGCAGTATTTT	CSATLAGGGDTQYF
TRBJ1-2	TRBV13	-	-	TGTGCCAGCAGCTTAGGTGGACTCATGGCTAACTATGGCTACACCTTC	CASSLGGLMANYGYTF
TRBJ2-5	TRBV12-3/TRBV12-4	-	few	TGTGCCAGCAGTTTGGTTGACCAAGAGACCCAGTACTTC	CASSLVDQETQYF
TRBJ2-1	TRBV29-1	TRBD2	few	TGCAGCGTTGAAGATCAGCGGGGGCCCTCCTTC	CSVEDQRGPSF
TRBJ2-7	TRBV20-1	TRBD1	-	TGCAGTGCCACCGGGACAGTACGCTCCTACGAGCAGTACTTC	CSATGTVRSYEQYF
TRBJ2-1	TRBV9	TRBD2	-	TGTGCCAGCAGCGTAGCTTGGGACGGGGGGACTAGCGGTGAAGGCTACAATGAGCAGTTCTTC	CASSVAWDGGTSGEGYNEQFF
TRBJ2-4	TRBV18	TRBD1	-	TGTGCCAGCTCTCAAAGTAGGGACAGGGGAAGAGCCAAAAACATTCAGTACTTC	CASSQSRDRGRAKNIQYF